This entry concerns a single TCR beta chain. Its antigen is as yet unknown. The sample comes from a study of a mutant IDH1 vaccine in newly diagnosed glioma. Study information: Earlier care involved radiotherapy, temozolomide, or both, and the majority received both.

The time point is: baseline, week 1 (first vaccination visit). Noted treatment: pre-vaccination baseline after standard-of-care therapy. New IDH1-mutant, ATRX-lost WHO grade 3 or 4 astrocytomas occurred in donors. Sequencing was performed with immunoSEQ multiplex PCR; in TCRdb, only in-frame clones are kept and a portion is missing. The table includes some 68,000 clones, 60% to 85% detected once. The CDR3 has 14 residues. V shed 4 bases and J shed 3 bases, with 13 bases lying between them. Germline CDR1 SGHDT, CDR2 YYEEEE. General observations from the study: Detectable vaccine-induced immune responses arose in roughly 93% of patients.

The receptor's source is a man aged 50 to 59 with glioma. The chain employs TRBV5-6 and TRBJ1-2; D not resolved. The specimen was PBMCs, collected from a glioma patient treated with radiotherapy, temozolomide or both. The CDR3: CASSRDTGYYGYTF. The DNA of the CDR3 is TGTGCCAGCAGCCGAGACACGGGCTACTATGGCTACACCTTC.